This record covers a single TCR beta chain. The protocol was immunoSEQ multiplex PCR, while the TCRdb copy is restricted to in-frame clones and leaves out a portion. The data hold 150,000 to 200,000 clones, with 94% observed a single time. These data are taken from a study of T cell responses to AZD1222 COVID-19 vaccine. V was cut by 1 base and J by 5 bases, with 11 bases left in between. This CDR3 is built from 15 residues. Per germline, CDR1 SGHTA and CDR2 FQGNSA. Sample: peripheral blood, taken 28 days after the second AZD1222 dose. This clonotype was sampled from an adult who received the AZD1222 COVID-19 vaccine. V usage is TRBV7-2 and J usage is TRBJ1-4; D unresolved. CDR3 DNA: TGTGCCAGCAGCTTAGTGGGAGGTCGAAATGAAAAACTGTTTTTT. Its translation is CASSLVGGRNEKLFF. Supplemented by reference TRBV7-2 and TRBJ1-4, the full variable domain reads GAGVSQSPSNKVTEKGKDVELRCDPISGHTALYWYRQSLGQGLEFLIYFQGNSAPDKSGLPSDRFSAERTGGSVSTLTIQRTQQEDSAVYLCASSLVGGRNEKLFFGSGTQLSVL.